This T cell receptor (beta chain) appears in the sequencing data of a study of human T cells and chemical hapten exposure (dated by TCRdb to about 2021). In the study overall: For sensitization, 2% DPC in acetone was applied to a 2 cm by 2 cm area of upper inner arm skin. For TCR sequencing, blood came from 25 to 35 alopecia patients at anywhere from one to four time points (pre-sensitization, 2, 6 and 24 weeks). Patients additionally received weekly therapeutic DPC doses to the scalp throughout the approximately 25-week study period. Patch testing was done on the upper back using Finn chambers containing 0.01% DPC, and results were scored after 6 days according to International Contact Dermatitis Research Group standards. Blood samples were taken from patients before sensitization (week 0) and at 2, 6 and about 24 weeks after DPC sensitization. Libraries were pooled for sequencing, and variation in per-sample TCR yields was attributed mainly to small differences in library volumes within the pool. This study followed changes in the peripheral blood TCR repertoire in vivo during primary and secondary sensitization of alopecia patients to the hapten diphenylcyclopropenone (DPC). Alopecia areata with under or over 50% scalp involvement, alopecia totalis and alopecia universalis were represented in the patient cohort, which was mostly female.

Paper-wide results and their limitations: After repeated subsampling, the strength of the expansion versus patch-test correlation and the threshold at which it became significant changed. Patch test score correlated positively with the number of PT1 expanded TCRs, reaching significance at thresholds 8, 16 and 32 but not at 4. Significantly more large CDR3 similarity clusters were formed by expanded TCRs than by pre-sensitization or healthy control sets, consistent with antigen-driven responses. All patients had alopecia, a presumed autoimmune disease, so their immune response might differ from that of healthy individuals. DPC sensitization did not change the number of TCRs with a frequency above 1 in 1000, and there was no evidence of changes in global repertoire structure.

About this clonotype itself: The target of this receptor is not known. No qualities accompany the bases; no much larger clone lies one base away.

Looking up the germline V gene yields CDR1 SGHNT and CDR2 YENEEA. The CDR3 holds 14 amino acids from the cysteine to the phenylalanine. The CDR3 DNA has 42 bases and is translated from base 1. The germline V end is reduced by 2 bases and the J end by 6 bases; junction bases left unmatched: 0. The method behind the library was RACE. These reads were obtained on a NextSeq 500. During library preparation, unique molecular identifiers were attached to individual cDNA molecules so that TCRs could be counted quantitatively and reproducibly. From each blood RNA sample, both TCR alpha and TCR beta chains were sequenced. The original methods were these. Samples had a median of about 90,000 TCRs, with a range from roughly 23,224 to 750,000. V, J and CDR3 annotation of the TCR reads was performed with the Decombinator software suite. For the PS versus PT1 abundance plots, all samples were subsampled to the same number of TCRs (28,000). Expanded TCRs were defined as absent before sensitization and observed at least eight times at the 2-week time point. The public reads were reprocessed in TCRdb via fastp at Q25 and MiXCR, keeping in-frame beta chains. CDR3 protein sequences are deduplicated, and each keeps its most common genes and DNA. The V and J calls were not made by the authors but by TCRdb's processing. In all, the sample holds 70,000 to 80,000 distinct CDR3 sequences, and more than 30% of those were seen once. Of the sample, more than 7% falls within the top ten clones.

This specimen's time point label, per the study, means: patch test 1, 2 weeks after DPC sensitization. The treatment or condition label for this specimen denotes: therapeutic diphenylcyclopropenone sensitization with weekly scalp DPC. At every patch-test visit, the blood draw took place before the patch test was put on. Patients were considered eligible if aged 18 to 70, diagnosed with alopecia and deemed suitable for DPC therapy, and patients were excluded if pregnant. Total RNA was extracted from unfractionated whole blood that had been collected in Tempus Blood RNA tubes. The receptor chain draws on TRBV11-3 and TRBJ2-2, with 10 junctional bases fitting TRBD2. The sequence was obtained from a man aged 35 to 55 with alopecia areata. Some clones in this sample may be carry-over from other donors' samples. The specimen comprised whole blood, sampled in connection with sensitization to the hapten diphenylcyclopropenone (DPC). The CDR3 reads as follows: CASSLLAGAGELFF. The sequenced DNA: TGTGCCAGCAGCTTACTAGCGGGAGCCGGGGAGCTGTTTTTT.